This T cell receptor beta chain appears in the sequencing data of a study of graft-versus-host responses after intestinal transplantation. Findings of the study overall: Within the allografts of patients who had graft-donor T cell macrochimerism, graft-versus-host to host-versus-graft clonal ratios were high. Among recipient marrow samples, GvH clones were found; some appeared first in ileum or blood. Peak circulating GvH clone levels were associated with early post-transplant HvG declines.

This CDR3 spans 12 amino acids. The germline V gene encodes CDR1 SGDLS and CDR2 YYNGEE. The V gene lost 1 base and the J gene lost 6 bases, with 6 bases spanning the gap. This table comes from immunoSEQ multiplex PCR, and its TCRdb copy is limited to in-frame clones, with some not included. The sample has around 54,000 clones, less than 95% seen once; the top ten hold roughly 5.5%. Regarding this clone: Its antigen is currently unknown.

The sample consisted of PBMCs, taken roughly 680 days after intestinal transplant. The clonotype comes from a human patient who received an intestinal transplant, so some T cells may come from the graft donor. The chain links TRBV9 to TRBJ2-3; D call uncertain. Here the CDR3 reads CASSVPRDTQYF. As DNA, the CDR3 is TGTGCCAGCAGCGTACCTCGGGATACGCAGTATTTT.